The entry below describes one T cell receptor beta chain. These data are taken from a study of blood T cell repertoires in COVID-19. CDR3 length: 14 amino acids. Trimming took 6 bases from V and 1 from J; bases not matched to a gene: 4. Germline CDR1 LNHDA, CDR2 SQIVND (reference sequence). How the authors handled the data: Nucleated cell counts were estimated from reference gene primer amplification. TCRdb's table, derived via immunoSEQ multiplex PCR, lists solely in-frame clones and lacks some. That table furnishes V, J and clone size, whereas the DNA furnished D and trimming. Altogether roughly 22,000 clones are present, about 92% being singletons, with the ten largest covering approximately 30%.

This receptor was obtained from a man aged 70 or older with active COVID-19. The chain employs TRBV19 and TRBJ1-1; 8 bases are a match to TRBD1. Sequenced material: peripheral blood. The CDR3 spells CASSGQGSNTEAFF. DNA for the CDR3: TGTGCCAGTAGCGGACAGGGTTCGAACACTGAAGCTTTCTTT.